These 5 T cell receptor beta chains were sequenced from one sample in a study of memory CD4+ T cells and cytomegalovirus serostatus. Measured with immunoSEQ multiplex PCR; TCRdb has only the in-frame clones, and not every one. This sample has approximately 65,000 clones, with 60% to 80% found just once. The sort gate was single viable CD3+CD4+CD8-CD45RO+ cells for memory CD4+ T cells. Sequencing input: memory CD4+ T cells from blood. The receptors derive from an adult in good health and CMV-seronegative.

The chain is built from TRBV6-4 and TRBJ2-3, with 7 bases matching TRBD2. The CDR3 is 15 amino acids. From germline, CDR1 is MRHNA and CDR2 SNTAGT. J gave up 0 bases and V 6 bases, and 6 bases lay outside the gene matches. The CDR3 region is CASSPGGLSTDTQYF. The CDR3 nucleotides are TGTGCCAGCAGCCCGGGGGGACTCAGCACAGATACGCAGTATTTT.

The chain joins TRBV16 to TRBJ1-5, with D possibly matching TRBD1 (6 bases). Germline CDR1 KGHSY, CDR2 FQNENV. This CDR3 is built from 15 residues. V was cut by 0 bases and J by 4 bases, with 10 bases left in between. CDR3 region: CASSQSSRGNQPQHF. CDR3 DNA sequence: TGTGCCAGCAGCCAATCGTCAAGGGGGAATCAGCCCCAGCATTTT.

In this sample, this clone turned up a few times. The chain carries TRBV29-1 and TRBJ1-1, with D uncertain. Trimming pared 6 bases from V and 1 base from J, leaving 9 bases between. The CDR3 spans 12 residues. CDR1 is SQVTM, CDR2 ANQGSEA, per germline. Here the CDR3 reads CSVRPTNTEAFF. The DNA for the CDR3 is TGCAGCGTCCGCCCAACGAACACTGAAGCTTTCTTT.

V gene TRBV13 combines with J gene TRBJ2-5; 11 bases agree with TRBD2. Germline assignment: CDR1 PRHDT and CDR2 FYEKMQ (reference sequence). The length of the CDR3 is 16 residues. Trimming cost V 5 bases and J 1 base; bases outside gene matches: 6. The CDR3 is CASSRLAGLTQETQYF. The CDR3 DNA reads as TGTGCCAGCAGCAGACTAGCGGGATTAACCCAAGAGACCCAGTACTTC. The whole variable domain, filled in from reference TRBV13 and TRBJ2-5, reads AAGVIQSPRHLIKEKRETATLKCYPIPRHDTVYWYQQGPGQDPQFLISFYEKMQSDKGSIPDRFSAQQFSDYHSELNMSSLELGDSALYFCASSRLAGLTQETQYFGPGTRLLVL.

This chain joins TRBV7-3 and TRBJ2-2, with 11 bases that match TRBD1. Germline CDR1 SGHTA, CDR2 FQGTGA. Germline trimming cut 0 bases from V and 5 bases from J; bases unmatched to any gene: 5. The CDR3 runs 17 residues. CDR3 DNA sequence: TGTGCCAGCAGCTTAACAGGACAGGGGGCGAGTACCGGGGAGCTGTTTTTT. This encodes CASSLTGQGASTGELFF. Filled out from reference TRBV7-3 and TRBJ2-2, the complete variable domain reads GAGVSQTPSNKVTEKGKYVELRCDPISGHTALYWYRQSLGQGPEFLIYFQGTGAADDSGLPNDRFFAVRPEGSVSTLKIQRTERGDSAVYLCASSLTGQGASTGELFFGEGSRLTVL.